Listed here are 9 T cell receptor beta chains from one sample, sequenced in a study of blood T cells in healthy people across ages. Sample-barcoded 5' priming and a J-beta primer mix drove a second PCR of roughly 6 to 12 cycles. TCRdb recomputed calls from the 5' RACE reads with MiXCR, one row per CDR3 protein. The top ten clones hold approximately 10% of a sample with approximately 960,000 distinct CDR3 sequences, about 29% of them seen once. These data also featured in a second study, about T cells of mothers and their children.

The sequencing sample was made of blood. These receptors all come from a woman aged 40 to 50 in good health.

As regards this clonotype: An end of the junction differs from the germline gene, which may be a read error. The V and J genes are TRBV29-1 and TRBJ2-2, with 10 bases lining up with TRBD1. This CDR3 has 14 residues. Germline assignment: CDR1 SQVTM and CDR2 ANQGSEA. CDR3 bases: TGCAGCGTTGTTGGGACAGGGGTCATCGGGGAGCGGTTTTTT. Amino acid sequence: CSVVGTGVIGERFF.

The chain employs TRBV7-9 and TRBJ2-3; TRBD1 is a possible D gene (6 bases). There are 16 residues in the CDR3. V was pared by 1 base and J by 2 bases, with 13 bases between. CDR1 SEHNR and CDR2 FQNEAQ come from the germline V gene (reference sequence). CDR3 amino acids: CASSLVWGRDTDTQYF. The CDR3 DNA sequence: TGTGCCAGCAGCTTAGTTTGGGGGCGCGACACAGATACGCAGTATTTT.

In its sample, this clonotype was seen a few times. CDR3 amino acids: CSARDLTDRGNYGYTF. The CDR3 bases are TGCAGTGCTAGAGATTTGACGGACAGGGGTAACTATGGCTACACCTTC. The chain couples TRBV20-1 to TRBJ1-2; 9 bases agree with TRBD1. Trimming cost V 0 bases and J 1 base; bases outside gene matches: 6. Germline CDR1 and CDR2: DFQATT and SNEGSKA (reference sequence). This CDR3 spans 16 amino acids.

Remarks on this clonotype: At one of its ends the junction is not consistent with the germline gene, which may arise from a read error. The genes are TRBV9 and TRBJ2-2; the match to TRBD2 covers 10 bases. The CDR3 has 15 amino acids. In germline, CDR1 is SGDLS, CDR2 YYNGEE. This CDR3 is CASSVERGGTEELFF. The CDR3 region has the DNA TGTGCCAGCAGCGTAGAGCGGGGGGGCACCGAGGAGCTGTTTTTT. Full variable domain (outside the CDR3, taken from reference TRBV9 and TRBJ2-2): DSGVTQTPKHLITATGQRVTLRCSPRSGDLSVYWYQQSLDQGLQFLIQYYNGEERAKGNILERFSAQQFPDLHSELNLSSLELGDSALYFCASSVERGGTEELFFGEGSRLTVL.

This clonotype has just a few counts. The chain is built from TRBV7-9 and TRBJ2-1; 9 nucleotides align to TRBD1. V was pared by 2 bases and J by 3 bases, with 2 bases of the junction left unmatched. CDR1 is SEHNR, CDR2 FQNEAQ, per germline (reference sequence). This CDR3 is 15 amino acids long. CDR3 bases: TGTGCCAGCAGCTTAACAGGGGGCGTCTACAATGAGCAGTTCTTC. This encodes CASSLTGGVYNEQFF.

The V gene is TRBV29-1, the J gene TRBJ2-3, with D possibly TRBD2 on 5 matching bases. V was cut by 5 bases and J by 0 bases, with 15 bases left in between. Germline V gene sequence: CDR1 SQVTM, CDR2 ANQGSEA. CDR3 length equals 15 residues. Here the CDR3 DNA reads TGCAGCGTTCAAGCGGCTTCAACTAGCACAGATACGCAGTATTTT. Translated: CSVQAASTSTDTQYF.

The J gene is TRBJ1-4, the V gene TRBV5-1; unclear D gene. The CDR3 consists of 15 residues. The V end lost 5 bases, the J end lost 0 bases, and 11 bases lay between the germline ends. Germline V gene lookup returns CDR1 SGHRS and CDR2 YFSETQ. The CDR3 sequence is CASRFWGATNEKLFF. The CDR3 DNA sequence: TGCGCCAGCAGGTTCTGGGGAGCAACTAATGAAAAACTGTTTTTT.

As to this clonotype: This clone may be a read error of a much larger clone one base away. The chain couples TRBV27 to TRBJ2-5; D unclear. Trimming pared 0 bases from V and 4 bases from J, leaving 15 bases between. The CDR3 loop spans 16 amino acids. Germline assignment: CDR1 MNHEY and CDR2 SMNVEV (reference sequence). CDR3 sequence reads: CASSLSKTGRRETQYF. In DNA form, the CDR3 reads TGTGCCAGCAGTTTATCGAAGACCGGTAGGAGAGAGACCCAGTACTTC.

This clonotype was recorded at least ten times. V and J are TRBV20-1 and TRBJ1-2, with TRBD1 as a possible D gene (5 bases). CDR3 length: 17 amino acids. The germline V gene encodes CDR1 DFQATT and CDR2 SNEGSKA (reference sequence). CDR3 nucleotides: TGCAGGGCAACAGATCCCCGGGGGGGGATATCTAACTATGGCTACACCTTC. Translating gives CRATDPRGGISNYGYTF.